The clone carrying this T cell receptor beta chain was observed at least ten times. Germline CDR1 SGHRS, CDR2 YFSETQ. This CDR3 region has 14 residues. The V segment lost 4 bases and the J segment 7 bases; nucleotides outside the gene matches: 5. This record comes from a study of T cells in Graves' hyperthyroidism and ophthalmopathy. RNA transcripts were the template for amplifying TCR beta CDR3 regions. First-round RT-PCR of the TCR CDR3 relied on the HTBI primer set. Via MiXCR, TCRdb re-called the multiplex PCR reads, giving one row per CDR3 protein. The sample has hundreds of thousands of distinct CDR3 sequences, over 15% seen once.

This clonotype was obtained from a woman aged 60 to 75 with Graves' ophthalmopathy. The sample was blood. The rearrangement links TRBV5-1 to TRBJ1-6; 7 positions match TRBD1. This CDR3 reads CASSNQDRNSPLHF. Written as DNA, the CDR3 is TGCGCCAGCAGCAACCAGGACAGGAATTCACCCCTCCACTTT.